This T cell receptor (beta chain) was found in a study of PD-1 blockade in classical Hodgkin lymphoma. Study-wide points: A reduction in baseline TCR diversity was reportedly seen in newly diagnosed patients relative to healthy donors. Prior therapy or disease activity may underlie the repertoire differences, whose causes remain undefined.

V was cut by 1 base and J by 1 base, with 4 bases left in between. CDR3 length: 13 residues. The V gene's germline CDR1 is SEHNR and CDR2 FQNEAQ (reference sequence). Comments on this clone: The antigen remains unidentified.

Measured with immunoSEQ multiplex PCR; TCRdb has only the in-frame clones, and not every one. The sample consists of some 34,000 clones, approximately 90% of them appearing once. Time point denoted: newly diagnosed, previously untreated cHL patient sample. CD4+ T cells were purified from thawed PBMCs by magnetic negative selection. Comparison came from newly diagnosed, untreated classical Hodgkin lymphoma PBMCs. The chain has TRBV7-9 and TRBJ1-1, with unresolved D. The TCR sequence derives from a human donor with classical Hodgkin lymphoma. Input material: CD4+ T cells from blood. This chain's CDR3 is CASSLGWNTEAFF. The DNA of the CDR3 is TGTGCCAGCAGCTTAGGGTGGAACACTGAAGCTTTCTTT.